What follows are 21 T cell receptor beta chains derived from one specimen sequenced in a study of blood T cell repertoires in COVID-19. The method was immunoSEQ multiplex PCR; TCRdb's version includes in-frame clones alone and lacks a portion of them. The sample holds nearly 250,000 clones; roughly 82% are singletons and the top ten take approximately 6%. Source material: peripheral blood. Receptors were obtained from an elderly woman with COVID-19, enrolled during active disease.

V is TRBV11-2 and J is TRBJ2-1, with TRBD2 matching 16 bases. After removal of 4 bases from V and 10 bases from J, the junction contained 7 bases not matched to a gene. Looked up from germline, CDR1 is SGHAT and CDR2 is FQNNGV. The CDR3 covers 16 residues. As DNA, the CDR3 is TGTGCCAGCAGCTCGGGACTAGCGGGGGGGCTAAGAGAGCAGTTCTTC. The encoded protein is CASSSGLAGGLREQFF.

The chain recombines TRBV9 with TRBJ2-4; D is unresolved. V lost 4 bases and J 8 bases, leaving 16 bases between the germline ends. Germline lookup yields CDR1 SGDLS and CDR2 YYNGEE. The CDR3 consists of 14 residues. CDR3 DNA: TGTGCCAGCAGCCCTGGAAAGAGGTTGGACATTCAGTACTTC. Protein: CASSPGKRLDIQYF.

The gene calls are TRBV5-8 and TRBJ1-5; D uncertain. Germline V gives CDR1 SGHTS, CDR2 YDEGEE. Trimming took 4 bases from V and 11 from J, leaving 19 bases between them. This CDR3 region has 14 residues. The CDR3 loop reads CASSPNGVFTAQHF. In nucleotides, the CDR3 is TGTGCCAGCAGCCCTAACGGGGTGTTCACGGCCCAGCATTTT.

This clone occurred once. Different DNA sequences within this sample yield the same CDR3. The V gene is TRBV10-3, the J gene TRBJ1-2, with D perhaps TRBD1 (5 bases). CDR1 ENHRY and CDR2 SYGVKD come from the germline V gene. Trimming left V 6 bases short and J 5 bases short, with 7 bases between. CDR3 length: 11 residues. The CDR3, as DNA: TGTGCCATCAGCGACAGTTATGGCTACACCTTC. Protein: CAISDSYGYTF.

The CDR3 region is CASSLHRGTAGANVLTF. The CDR3 region has the DNA TGTGCCAGCAGTTTACACAGGGGGACAGCCGGGGCCAACGTCCTGACTTTC. This chain connects TRBV27 to TRBJ2-6, with 8 bases aligning to TRBD1. J was trimmed by 4 bases and V by 2 bases; bases with no gene match: 7. The CDR3 has 17 amino acids. Germline assignment: CDR1 MNHEY and CDR2 SMNVEV (reference sequence).

V usage is TRBV3-1 (or the pseudogene TRBV3-2) and J usage is TRBJ2-7; 14 bases fit TRBD2. V shed 4 bases and J 0 bases; nucleotides not matched to a gene: 5. The CDR3 is 17 residues long. Looked up from germline, CDR1 is LGHDT and CDR2 is YNNKEL (reference sequence). Here the CDR3 reads CASSRTSGGTSSYEQYF. The CDR3 region has the DNA TGTGCCAGCAGCCGGACTAGCGGGGGGACGAGCTCCTACGAGCAGTACTTC.

This clone occurred once. This sequence joins TRBV7-3 and TRBJ2-7; D is ambiguous. The CDR3 runs 15 residues. Germline-derived CDR1 and CDR2 are SGHTA and FQGTGA. Trimming removed 0 bases at V and 6 bases at J, with 15 bases between. In DNA form, the CDR3 reads TGTGCCAGCAGCTTAACCCCAAGTCCGGAGACCGAGCAGTACTTC. Its translation is CASSLTPSPETEQYF.

The chain is built from TRBV7-2 and TRBJ1-1; TRBD1 matches at 7 bases. Trimming took 1 base from V and 0 from J; bases not matched to a gene: 2. Germline CDR1 SGHTA, CDR2 FQGNSA. The CDR3 is 15 amino acids. CDR3 nucleotide sequence: TGTGCCAGCAGCTTAGGGCAGGGGGTGAACACTGAAGCTTTCTTT. Translation: CASSLGQGVNTEAFF.

The chain links TRBV7-2 to TRBJ1-1; the D gene is possibly TRBD1 (5 bases). The CDR3 covers 16 residues. V lost 5 bases and J lost 1, with 17 bases in between. CDR1 SGHTA and CDR2 FQGNSA come from the germline V gene. CDR3 nucleotide sequence: TGTGCCAGCAGCCTAAGGCAGTGGGGCGGGAACACTGAAGCTTTCTTT. As protein: CASSLRQWGGNTEAFF.

The rearrangement joins TRBV5-1 to TRBJ2-3; 9 nucleotides match TRBD1. The CDR3 consists of 18 residues. J was trimmed by 0 bases and V by 0 bases; bases with no gene match: 8. Germline assignment: CDR1 SGHRS and CDR2 YFSETQ. This CDR3 is CASSLGRVGTGSTDTQYF. The CDR3 nucleotides are TGCGCCAGCAGCTTGGGGCGAGTGGGGACAGGGAGCACAGATACGCAGTATTTT. The whole variable domain, filled in from reference TRBV5-1 and TRBJ2-3, reads KAGVTQTPRYLIKTRGQQVTLSCSPISGHRSVSWYQQTPGQGLQFLFEYFSETQRNKGNFPGRFSGRQFSNSRSEMNVSTLELGDSALYLCASSLGRVGTGSTDTQYFGPGTRLTVL.

A remark on this clone: At one end, the junction sequence differs from germline, possibly due to a read error. The J gene is TRBJ1-1, the V gene TRBV18, with D possibly being TRBD1 (5 bases). The CDR3 loop spans 15 amino acids. Germline V gene lookup returns CDR1 KGHSH and CDR2 LQKENI. In DNA, the CDR3 is TGTGCCAGCTTACCACCGACAGTCATGAACACTGAAGCTTTCTTT. Protein: CASLPPTVMNTEAFF. The whole variable domain, filled in from reference TRBV18 and TRBJ1-1, reads NAGVMQNPRHLVRRRGQEARLRCSPMKGHSHVYWYRQLPEEGLKFMVYLQKENIIDESGMPKERFSAEFPKEGPSILRIQQVVRGDSAAYFCASLPPTVMNTEAFFGQGTRLTVV.

V gene TRBV5-1 combines with J gene TRBJ1-1, with D possibly being TRBD1 (6 bases). The ends were cut back, 4 bases at V and 3 bases at J, with 19 bases in the middle. CDR1 and CDR2 (germline): SGHRS, YFSETQ. The CDR3 covers 16 residues. The CDR3 DNA follows: TGCGCCAGCAGCCGGGTTCTTCAGGGGCCAGACACTGAAGCTTTCTTT. Translating gives CASSRVLQGPDTEAFF.

This sequence joins TRBV28 and TRBJ1-2; 7 bases fit TRBD1. Unmatched junction bases numbered 3, after V lost 3 bases and J lost 2 bases. Germline loops: CDR1 MDHEN, CDR2 SYDVKM. The CDR3 covers 14 residues. This chain's CDR3 is CASSFRDSNYGYTF. The CDR3, as DNA: TGTGCCAGCAGTTTCCGGGACAGCAACTATGGCTACACCTTC.

The chain uses TRBV10-3 and TRBJ1-1; a possible D gene is TRBD1 (6 bases). The germline V gene has CDR1 ENHRY and CDR2 SYGVKD. This CDR3 has 15 residues. Trimming left V 6 bases short and J 1 base short, with 15 bases between. The CDR3 DNA is TGTGCCATCAGGGAGGGGGGCAGGGCGAACACTGAAGCTTTCTTT. Translating gives CAIREGGRANTEAFF.

The chain uses TRBV7-2 and TRBJ2-3, with 8 bases that match TRBD2. The V and J ends lost 5 bases and 4 bases, in that order; junction bases with no gene match: 14. This CDR3 region has 17 residues. The germline gives CDR1 SGHTA, CDR2 FQGNSA. In DNA, the CDR3 is TGTGCCAGCAGCCCCCGTCGGGTCGGGGGGGCAGCAGATACGCAGTATTTT. This codes for CASSPRRVGGAADTQYF.

As to this clone: Within the sample, other DNA sequences also encode this same CDR3. V is TRBV5-1 and J is TRBJ2-3; D not resolved. The V end lost 0 bases, the J end lost 3 bases, and 5 bases lay between the germline ends. This CDR3 region has 13 residues. Looked up from germline, CDR1 is SGHRS and CDR2 is YFSETQ. The CDR3 is CASSLGGTDTQYF. CDR3 bases: TGCGCCAGCAGCTTGGGCGGTACAGATACGCAGTATTTT.

Remarks on this clone: At the DNA level, this CDR3 is encoded by other sequences in the same sample as well. This sequence joins TRBV28 and TRBJ1-2; TRBD1 might be the D (5 bases). The length of the CDR3 is 12 residues. CDR1 and CDR2 from the germline V gene are MDHEN and SYDVKM. V was pared by 8 bases and J by 0 bases, with 7 bases between. CDR3 amino acids: CASGGSNYGYTF. The CDR3 DNA follows: TGTGCCAGCGGGGGGTCTAACTATGGCTACACCTTC.

This chain uses TRBV3-1 (or the pseudogene TRBV3-2) with TRBJ2-1, with D tentatively TRBD2 (6 bases). With 1 base removed from V and 10 bases from J, the gap between germline ends came to 8 bases. Per the germline V gene, CDR1 is LGHDT and CDR2 is YNNKEL (reference sequence). The CDR3 runs to 12 residues. CDR3 coding DNA: TGTGCCAGCAGCCAAGCGGGGGTGGAGCAGTTCTTC. Its protein is CASSQAGVEQFF.

The V call is TRBV19, the J call TRBJ2-1, with D perhaps TRBD1 (5 bases). The V end lost 7 bases, the J end lost 3 bases, and 16 bases lay between the germline ends. The CDR3 length is 15 residues. CDR1 and CDR2 from the germline V gene are LNHDA and SQIVND (reference sequence). CDR3 loop: CASTRRTPNYNEQFF. CDR3 coding DNA: TGTGCCAGTACCCGCCGGACACCTAACTACAATGAGCAGTTCTTC.

The chain has TRBV19 and TRBJ2-7; the match to TRBD2 covers 7 bases. Looked up from germline, CDR1 is LNHDA and CDR2 is SQIVND (reference sequence). J was trimmed by 6 bases and V by 1 base; bases with no gene match: 3. The CDR3 has 13 amino acids. The CDR3 protein is CASSIGTSSEQYF. Written as DNA, the CDR3 is TGTGCCAGTAGTATAGGGACTAGTAGCGAGCAGTACTTC.

J is TRBJ2-1 and V is TRBV19, with TRBD2 identical over 13 bases. Germline V lookup: CDR1 LNHDA, CDR2 SQIVND (reference sequence). The CDR3 is made up of 15 amino acids. J was trimmed by 5 bases and V by 5 bases; bases with no gene match: 3. CDR3 residues: CASSLGTSGDNEQFF. The CDR3 DNA follows: TGTGCCAGTAGTCTCGGGACTAGCGGGGACAATGAGCAGTTCTTC. Supplemented by reference TRBV19 and TRBJ2-1, the full variable domain reads DGGITQSPKYLFRKEGQNVTLSCEQNLNHDAMYWYRQDPGQGLRLIYYSQIVNDFQKGDIAEGYSVSREKKESFPLTVTSAQKNPTAFYLCASSLGTSGDNEQFFGPGTRLTVL.